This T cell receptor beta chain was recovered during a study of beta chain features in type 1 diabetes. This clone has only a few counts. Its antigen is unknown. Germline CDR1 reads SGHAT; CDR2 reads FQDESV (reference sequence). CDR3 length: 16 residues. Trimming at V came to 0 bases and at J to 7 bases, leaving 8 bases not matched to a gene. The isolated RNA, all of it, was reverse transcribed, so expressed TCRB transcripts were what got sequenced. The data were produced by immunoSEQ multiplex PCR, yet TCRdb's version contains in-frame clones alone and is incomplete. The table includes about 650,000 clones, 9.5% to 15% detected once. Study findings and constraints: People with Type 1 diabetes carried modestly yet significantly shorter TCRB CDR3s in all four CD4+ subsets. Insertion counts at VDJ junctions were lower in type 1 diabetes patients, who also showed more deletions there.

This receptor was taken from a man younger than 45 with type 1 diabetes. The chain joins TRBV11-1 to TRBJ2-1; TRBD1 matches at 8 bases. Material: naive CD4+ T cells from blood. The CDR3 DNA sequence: TGTGCCAGCAGCTTAGCGACAGGGGAACTGAGGAATGAGCAGTTCTTC. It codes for CASSLATGELRNEQFF.